The 8 T cell receptor beta chains presented below share a single source sample, sequenced in a study of cytomegalovirus exposure and HLA in healthy donors. A multiplex PCR was run with 60 Vbeta primers and 13 Jbeta primers. The repertoire was sequenced with immunoSEQ multiplex PCR; TCRdb's copy has only in-frame clones and lacks some. The sample has some 190,000 clones, approximately 90% seen once; the top ten hold approximately 0.98%. Input material: PBMCs. These receptors were taken from a boy between 2 and 10 years old in good health and CMV-seronegative.

This clone was recorded once. The chain combines TRBV10-3 with TRBJ2-3, with D possibly being TRBD2 (5 bases). The germline CDR1 and CDR2 sequences are ENHRY and SYGVKD. V was trimmed by 0 bases and J by 4 bases, leaving 17 bases between them. CDR3 length equals 17 residues. The CDR3 spells CAISESVGLAGADTQYF. CDR3 nucleotide sequence: TGTGCCATCAGTGAGTCTGTGGGTCTAGCAGGCGCAGATACGCAGTATTTT.

V gene TRBV27 combines with J gene TRBJ1-6; possible D gene TRBD1, 6 bases. The CDR3 has 14 residues. In germline, CDR1 is MNHEY, CDR2 SMNVEV (reference sequence). The germline V and J ends were trimmed by 5 bases and 10 bases, with 15 bases remaining between them. The CDR3 here is CASSSSGQTSPLHF. Here the CDR3 DNA reads TGTGCCAGCAGTAGTTCCGGACAGACCTCACCCCTCCACTTT.

V usage is TRBV6-1 and J usage is TRBJ2-3; TRBD1 matches at 9 bases. Germline V gives CDR1 MNHNS, CDR2 SASEGT. Trimming cost V 6 bases and J 4 bases; bases outside gene matches: 5. The CDR3 loop spans 14 amino acids. The CDR3 nucleotides read TGTGCCAGCAGAACAGGGGGCGCTTCAGATACGCAGTATTTT. Encoded protein: CASRTGGASDTQYF.

The chain couples TRBV4-1 to TRBJ2-3, with 10 nucleotides matching TRBD2. This CDR3 contains 16 residues. V shed 0 bases and J 6 bases; nucleotides not matched to a gene: 6. The germline gives CDR1 MGHRA, CDR2 YSYEKL. CDR3 residues: CASSQESGRASDTQYF. The CDR3 DNA is TGCGCCAGCAGCCAAGAGAGCGGGAGGGCGTCGGATACGCAGTATTTT.

This clone came up once. The chain has TRBV30 and TRBJ1-6; the match to TRBD1 covers 7 bases. Losses at the gene ends were 2 bases for V and 10 bases for J; bases not matched to a gene: 8. Germline values: CDR1 GTSNPN, CDR2 SVGIG (reference sequence). CDR3 length: 14 residues. The chain's CDR3 is CAWSIDRVVSPLHF. For the CDR3, the DNA is TGTGCCTGGAGTATTGACAGGGTAGTCTCACCCCTCCACTTT.

Notes on this clone: One junction end does not reproduce the germline sequence, and a read error may be involved. CDR3 region: CASSDTMSSYGQYF. CDR3 DNA: TGCGCCAGCAGTGATACCATGAGCTCCTACGGGCAGTACTTC. The chain combines TRBV10-2 with TRBJ2-7; D unresolved. Germline V lookup: CDR1 WSHSY, CDR2 SAAADI. The CDR3 loop spans 14 amino acids.

This chain links TRBV28 with TRBJ2-7, with D unclear. This CDR3 contains 15 residues. The V gene's germline CDR1 is MDHEN and CDR2 SYDVKM. Trimming took 2 bases from V and 2 from J, leaving 13 bases between them. CDR3 loop: CASSLRVEVPYEQYF. As DNA, the CDR3 is TGTGCCAGCAGTTTACGAGTCGAGGTCCCCTACGAGCAGTACTTC.

The genes are TRBV7-2 and TRBJ2-7, with D perhaps TRBD2 (5 bases). V was trimmed by 0 bases and J by 0 bases, leaving 6 bases between them. Germline-derived CDR1 and CDR2 are SGHTA and FQGNSA. CDR3 length equals 14 residues. CDR3 nucleotide sequence: TGTGCCAGCAGCTTAGCAGGGAGCTCCTACGAGCAGTACTTC. It translates to CASSLAGSSYEQYF.